This is a list of T cell receptor beta chains from one sample in a study of T cell repertoires in cytomegalovirus infection. Each CDR3 protein gets one entry after TCRdb re-called the reads with MiXCR. The profile shows some 300,000 distinct CDR3 sequences, approximately 14% of them singletons. Specimen: PBMCs. The receptors derive from a human donor in good health (CMV status not recorded). Some clones in this sample may be carry-over from other donors' samples. Each CDR3 is given with its conserved first and last residue. A D gene is named only where the DNA matches it firmly. A row's size may be missing; if present it is once, few, many or a size class.

j_call: TRBJ1-6; clone_size: -; v_call: TRBV20-1; d_call: -; cdr3_nt: TGCAGTGCTAGGTTAGGGCAGTATAATTCACCCCTCCACTTT; cdr3_aa: CSARLGQYNSPLHF
j_call: TRBJ1-5; clone_size: -; v_call: TRBV20-1; d_call: TRBD1; cdr3_nt: TGCAGTGCTAGTGAACAGGGGAATAATCAGCCCCAGCATTTT; cdr3_aa: CSASEQGNNQPQHF
j_call: TRBJ1-2; clone_size: many; v_call: TRBV7-6; d_call: -; cdr3_nt: TGTGCCAGCAGCGAGGGACTTAACTATGGCTACACCTTC; cdr3_aa: CASSEGLNYGYTF
j_call: TRBJ2-2; clone_size: -; v_call: TRBV18; d_call: -; cdr3_nt: TGTGCCAGCTCACCAGCCAGATTGAACACCGGGGAGCTGTTTTTT; cdr3_aa: CASSPARLNTGELFF
j_call: TRBJ2-1; clone_size: many; v_call: TRBV11-3; d_call: -; cdr3_nt: TGTGCCAGCAGCAACTGGGGGGACGGAGGGTCGAATGAGCAGTTCTTC; cdr3_aa: CASSNWGDGGSNEQFF
j_call: TRBJ1-5; clone_size: -; v_call: TRBV14; d_call: -; cdr3_nt: TGTGCCAGCAGCCAGTACTCGGGGCCCCAGCATTTT; cdr3_aa: CASSQYSGPQHF
j_call: TRBJ1-1; clone_size: -; v_call: TRBV20-1; d_call: -; cdr3_nt: TGCAGTGCTAGAGATTATCAGGGGACTGAAGCTTTCTTT; cdr3_aa: CSARDYQGTEAFF
j_call: TRBJ2-2; clone_size: once; v_call: TRBV29-1; d_call: -; cdr3_nt: TGCAGCGTTGGTTCAGGGGGGATCACCGGGGAGCTGTTTTTT; cdr3_aa: CSVGSGGITGELFF
j_call: TRBJ2-2; clone_size: many; v_call: TRBV7-2; d_call: -; cdr3_nt: TGTGCCAGCAGCTCCCTCCCAACCGCCGGGGAGCTGTTTTTT; cdr3_aa: CASSSLPTAGELFF
j_call: TRBJ2-4; clone_size: many; v_call: TRBV7-6; d_call: TRBD2; cdr3_nt: TGTGCCAGCAGCTTAGGGGGTACTAGCGGTAAAAACATTCAGTACTTC; cdr3_aa: CASSLGGTSGKNIQYF
j_call: TRBJ1-6; clone_size: -; v_call: TRBV19; d_call: -; cdr3_nt: TGTGCCAGTAGTATGCGAGGGAGACCCCTCCACTTT; cdr3_aa: CASSMRGRPLHF
j_call: TRBJ1-1; clone_size: many; v_call: TRBV11-2; d_call: -; cdr3_nt: TGTGCCAGCAGCGCGGGACGGAACACTGAAGCTTTCTTT; cdr3_aa: CASSAGRNTEAFF
j_call: TRBJ2-5; clone_size: few; v_call: TRBV3-1; d_call: -; cdr3_nt: TGTGCCAGCAGCCAAACGGACTTTTACGGGACCCAGTACTTC; cdr3_aa: CASSQTDFYGTQYF
j_call: TRBJ1-2; clone_size: many; v_call: TRBV7-9; d_call: -; cdr3_nt: TGTGCCAGCAGCCAGCCACAGAGCTGGAACTATGGCTACACCTTC; cdr3_aa: CASSQPQSWNYGYTF
j_call: TRBJ1-5; clone_size: -; v_call: TRBV3-1; d_call: -; cdr3_nt: TGTGCCAGCAGCCAAACTGGAGGACAGCCCCAGCATTTT; cdr3_aa: CASSQTGGQPQHF
j_call: TRBJ2-1; clone_size: many; v_call: TRBV7-6; d_call: -; cdr3_nt: TGTGCCAGCAGCTTTTATGGTCTAGATGAGCAGTTCTTC; cdr3_aa: CASSFYGLDEQFF
j_call: TRBJ1-1; clone_size: few; v_call: TRBV7-2; d_call: -; cdr3_nt: TGTGCCAGCAGCCTCCTAGGGTCCCCGAACACTGAAGCTTTCTTT; cdr3_aa: CASSLLGSPNTEAFF
j_call: TRBJ1-4; clone_size: -; v_call: TRBV2; d_call: -; cdr3_nt: TGTGCCAGCAATCGAGTTAATGAAAAACTGTTTTTT; cdr3_aa: CASNRVNEKLFF
j_call: TRBJ2-1; clone_size: once; v_call: TRBV6-5; d_call: -; cdr3_nt: TGTGCCAGCAGTTACTGGCAGGTCGGACATGAGCAGTTCTTC; cdr3_aa: CASSYWQVGHEQFF
j_call: TRBJ2-3; clone_size: -; v_call: TRBV27; d_call: -; cdr3_nt: TGTGCCAGCTCCATTACGGGAGTCGGCACAGATACGCAGTATTTT; cdr3_aa: CASSITGVGTDTQYF
j_call: TRBJ2-1; clone_size: few; v_call: TRBV7-9; d_call: TRBD2; cdr3_nt: TGTGCCAGCAGCTCGCGGACTAGCGGGAACCACAATGAGCAGTTCTTC; cdr3_aa: CASSSRTSGNHNEQFF
j_call: TRBJ1-5; clone_size: many; v_call: TRBV11-3; d_call: -; cdr3_nt: TGTGCCAGCAGCTTAGATGGGGACCACCAAAGCAATCAGCCCCAGCATTTT; cdr3_aa: CASSLDGDHQSNQPQHF
j_call: TRBJ2-1; clone_size: few; v_call: TRBV4-1; d_call: TRBD1; cdr3_nt: TGCGCCAGCAGCCAAGAGCTAATGGGACAGGCGTACAATGAGCAGTTCTTC; cdr3_aa: CASSQELMGQAYNEQFF
j_call: TRBJ2-7; clone_size: few; v_call: TRBV29-1; d_call: TRBD1; cdr3_nt: TGCAGCGTGCGACAGGGCCTCTCCTACGAGCAGTACTTC; cdr3_aa: CSVRQGLSYEQYF
j_call: TRBJ2-2; clone_size: few; v_call: TRBV6-4; d_call: -; cdr3_nt: TGTGCCAGCAGTGAGGGGTCGGACACCGGGGAGCTGTTTTTT; cdr3_aa: CASSEGSDTGELFF
j_call: TRBJ2-7; clone_size: few; v_call: TRBV20-1; d_call: TRBD1; cdr3_nt: TGCAGTGCTAGTCGTGGGGCCAAGCCGGGACAGGTCTACGAGCAGTACTTC; cdr3_aa: CSASRGAKPGQVYEQYF
j_call: TRBJ2-7; clone_size: -; v_call: TRBV5-6; d_call: TRBD1; cdr3_nt: TGTGCCAGCAGCCAAGAGCCGGGACAGGGGGCGCGCGAGCAGTACTTC; cdr3_aa: CASSQEPGQGAREQYF
j_call: TRBJ2-7; clone_size: -; v_call: TRBV20-1; d_call: -; cdr3_nt: TGCAGTGCTAGAGTTTCTCTGGGGTACAGGTACGACGAGCAGTACTTC; cdr3_aa: CSARVSLGYRYDEQYF
j_call: TRBJ2-1; clone_size: -; v_call: TRBV5-1; d_call: TRBD2; cdr3_nt: TGCGCCAGCAGCTCCGGGACTAGCGGGAGGGAGCAGTTCTTC; cdr3_aa: CASSSGTSGREQFF
j_call: TRBJ2-3; clone_size: -; v_call: TRBV28; d_call: -; cdr3_nt: TGTGCCAGCAGGCGTCCTCGAGATACGCAGTATTTT; cdr3_aa: CASRRPRDTQYF
j_call: TRBJ2-3; clone_size: many; v_call: TRBV7-2; d_call: -; cdr3_nt: TGTGCCAGCAGCTTAGGTTTACTAGGCACAGATACGCAGTATTTT; cdr3_aa: CASSLGLLGTDTQYF
j_call: TRBJ1-1; clone_size: few; v_call: TRBV7-2; d_call: -; cdr3_nt: TGTGCCAGCAGCGAAACAGTTCGGGCTGAAGCTTTCTTT; cdr3_aa: CASSETVRAEAFF